The T cell receptor beta chain under discussion was sequenced for a study of T cell responses to AZD1222 COVID-19 vaccine. At the level of the study: Whether given at about 4 or about 12 weeks, second doses were pooled. Study outcomes and limitations: Among those given AZD1222, only five or six were seropositive at baseline.

On this clone: Its specificity is unknown.

Method: immunoSEQ multiplex PCR; TCRdb's copy keeps in-frame clones and lacks some. Of roughly 110,000 clones in the sample, 70% to 90% were seen once. The starting material was peripheral blood, obtained on day 0 of AZD1222 vaccination. The receptor comes from an adult in good health.

CDR3 coding DNA: TGTGCCAGCAGCAATAACAGGGTTACTGAAGCTTTCTTT. The encoded protein is CASSNNRVTEAFF. V is TRBV9 and J is TRBJ1-1, with D maybe TRBD1 (6 bases). Looked up from germline, CDR1 is SGDLS and CDR2 is YYNGEE. With 4 bases removed from V and 5 bases from J, the gap between germline ends came to 12 bases. The CDR3 is made up of 13 amino acids.